The rows below give T cell receptor beta chains drawn from one sample of a study of T cell repertoires in cytomegalovirus infection. TCRdb called the reads again in MiXCR, with one record for every CDR3 protein. The table has approximately 320,000 distinct CDR3 sequences, 9.5% seen once; the top ten hold around 4.1%. Sequences were obtained from PBMCs. These receptors were collected from a human donor in good health (CMV status not recorded). Some clones in this sample may be carry-over from other donors' samples. Each CDR3 is given with its conserved first and last residue. A D gene is named only where the DNA matches it firmly. The size field is filled for only some rows; it gives once, few, many or a size class.

J gene: TRBJ2-5
clone size: NA
V gene: TRBV6-1
D gene: TRBD2
CDR3 protein: CASSESSGRGGTQYF
CDR3 DNA: TGTGCCAGCAGTGAATCTAGCGGGAGGGGGGGGACCCAGTACTTC

J gene: TRBJ1-2
clone size: NA
V gene: TRBV7-8
D gene: TRBD1
CDR3 protein: CASNLFGQGVNVYGYTF
CDR3 DNA: TGTGCCAGCAACTTATTTGGACAGGGGGTCAACGTCTATGGCTACACCTTC

J gene: TRBJ2-2
clone size: many
V gene: TRBV7-2
D gene: TRBD1
CDR3 protein: CASSSKQGVNTGELFF
CDR3 DNA: TGTGCCAGCAGCAGTAAACAGGGGGTGAACACCGGGGAGCTGTTTTTT

J gene: TRBJ2-1
clone size: many
V gene: TRBV7-2
D gene: TRBD2
CDR3 protein: CASSLIAGENEQFF
CDR3 DNA: TGTGCCAGCAGCCTCATAGCGGGGGAGAATGAGCAGTTCTTC

J gene: TRBJ2-2
clone size: NA
V gene: TRBV6-2/TRBV6-3
D gene: TRBD1
CDR3 protein: CASIKLGTGKKTGELFF
CDR3 DNA: TGTGCCAGCATCAAACTCGGGACAGGGAAAAAAACCGGGGAGCTGTTTTTT

J gene: TRBJ2-2
clone size: many
V gene: TRBV6-2/TRBV6-3
D gene: TRBD1
CDR3 protein: CASSWGPGQGTPGELFF
CDR3 DNA: TGTGCCAGCAGTTGGGGACCGGGACAGGGGACCCCCGGGGAGCTGTTTTTT

J gene: TRBJ2-7
clone size: few
V gene: TRBV7-8
D gene: NA
CDR3 protein: CASSLVASEGEQYF
CDR3 DNA: TGTGCCAGCAGCTTAGTAGCCAGCGAGGGCGAGCAGTACTTC

J gene: TRBJ1-1
clone size: NA
V gene: TRBV30
D gene: NA
CDR3 protein: CASSPSPGRRTPQNTEAFF
CDR3 DNA: TGTGCCTCATCTCCTAGCCCAGGCCGACGAACTCCCCAGAACACTGAAGCTTTCTTT

J gene: TRBJ1-1
clone size: NA
V gene: TRBV20-1
D gene: TRBD1
CDR3 protein: CSAREQGAAEAFF
CDR3 DNA: TGCAGTGCTAGAGAACAGGGGGCTGCTGAAGCTTTCTTT

J gene: TRBJ2-7
clone size: few
V gene: TRBV6-6
D gene: TRBD2
CDR3 protein: CASGRGSYEQYF
CDR3 DNA: TGTGCCAGCGGGCGGGGGTCCTACGAGCAGTACTTC

J gene: TRBJ2-4
clone size: many
V gene: TRBV7-2
D gene: TRBD2
CDR3 protein: CASSSPGGNIQYF
CDR3 DNA: TGTGCCAGCAGCTCCCCCGGGGGGAACATTCAGTACTTC

J gene: TRBJ2-7
clone size: few
V gene: TRBV20-1
D gene: NA
CDR3 protein: CSAFQGNSPERDEQYF
CDR3 DNA: TGCAGTGCCTTTCAGGGCAACTCCCCTGAGCGAGACGAGCAGTACTTC

J gene: TRBJ2-3
clone size: many
V gene: TRBV24-1
D gene: NA
CDR3 protein: CATSDRTGRGPSGTDTQYF
CDR3 DNA: TGTGCCACCAGTGATAGGACAGGGCGGGGGCCCAGCGGCACAGATACGCAGTATTTT

J gene: TRBJ2-7
clone size: NA
V gene: TRBV7-2
D gene: NA
CDR3 protein: CASSSINSQFSSYEQYF
CDR3 DNA: TGTGCCAGCAGCTCGATCAACAGCCAATTCTCCTCCTACGAGCAGTACTTC

J gene: TRBJ2-1
clone size: NA
V gene: TRBV12-3/TRBV12-4
D gene: TRBD2
CDR3 protein: CASSSEITSGGENEQFF
CDR3 DNA: TGTGCCAGCAGTTCAGAGATAACTAGCGGGGGCGAGAATGAGCAGTTCTTC

J gene: TRBJ2-7
clone size: few
V gene: TRBV25-1
D gene: NA
CDR3 protein: CASRGVAEQYF
CDR3 DNA: TGTGCCAGCAGAGGCGTCGCCGAGCAGTACTTC

J gene: TRBJ2-2
clone size: NA
V gene: TRBV19
D gene: TRBD2
CDR3 protein: CASNSGLAGRGELFF
CDR3 DNA: TGTGCCAGTAACTCCGGACTAGCGGGAAGGGGGGAGCTGTTTTTT

J gene: TRBJ2-7
clone size: NA
V gene: TRBV12-3/TRBV12-4
D gene: NA
CDR3 protein: CASSSRGPPYEQYF
CDR3 DNA: TGTGCCAGCAGTTCGCGGGGCCCTCCCTACGAGCAGTACTTC

J gene: TRBJ2-2
clone size: many
V gene: TRBV28
D gene: NA
CDR3 protein: CASSLGWLNTGELFF
CDR3 DNA: TGTGCCAGCAGTTTAGGGTGGCTGAACACCGGGGAGCTGTTTTTT

J gene: TRBJ1-6
clone size: many
V gene: TRBV12-3/TRBV12-4
D gene: NA
CDR3 protein: CASSSLPGGAYSPLHF
CDR3 DNA: TGTGCCAGCAGTTCCCTCCCGGGGGGGGCGTATTCACCCCTCCACTTT

J gene: TRBJ2-7
clone size: few
V gene: TRBV4-1
D gene: NA
CDR3 protein: CASSQEDQRSYEQYF
CDR3 DNA: TGCGCCAGCAGCCAAGAGGACCAACGCTCCTACGAGCAGTACTTC

J gene: TRBJ2-1
clone size: NA
V gene: TRBV6-5
D gene: NA
CDR3 protein: CASSPQGDEQFF
CDR3 DNA: TGTGCCAGCAGTCCTCAAGGGGATGAGCAGTTCTTC

J gene: TRBJ2-1
clone size: many
V gene: TRBV7-6
D gene: TRBD2
CDR3 protein: CASSLGSGLAGNEQFF
CDR3 DNA: TGTGCCAGCAGCTTAGGATCGGGGCTAGCGGGGAATGAGCAGTTCTTC

J gene: TRBJ2-3
clone size: few
V gene: TRBV24-1
D gene: TRBD1
CDR3 protein: CATSDPTGAADTQYF
CDR3 DNA: TGTGCCACCAGTGACCCGACAGGGGCAGCAGATACGCAGTATTTT

J gene: TRBJ2-1
clone size: many
V gene: TRBV2
D gene: NA
CDR3 protein: CASSEGGYNEQFF
CDR3 DNA: TGTGCCAGCAGTGAGGGGGGCTACAATGAGCAGTTCTTC

J gene: TRBJ2-1
clone size: many
V gene: TRBV5-6
D gene: NA
CDR3 protein: CASSLTVLTYNEQFF
CDR3 DNA: TGTGCCAGCAGCTTGACAGTTCTTACCTACAATGAGCAGTTCTTC

J gene: TRBJ2-3
clone size: many
V gene: TRBV7-2
D gene: TRBD2
CDR3 protein: CASSSSSGGWTDTQYF
CDR3 DNA: TGTGCCAGCAGCTCGAGTAGCGGGGGATGGACAGATACGCAGTATTTT

J gene: TRBJ2-3
clone size: many
V gene: TRBV11-2
D gene: TRBD1
CDR3 protein: CASRRTGQGAADTQYF
CDR3 DNA: TGTGCCAGCCGCCGGACGGGACAGGGGGCTGCAGATACGCAGTATTTT

J gene: TRBJ1-4
clone size: many
V gene: TRBV12-3/TRBV12-4
D gene: NA
CDR3 protein: CASSWAERYESNEKLFF
CDR3 DNA: TGTGCCAGCAGTTGGGCCGAGCGGTACGAGTCTAATGAAAAACTGTTTTTT

J gene: TRBJ2-2
clone size: many
V gene: TRBV7-2
D gene: TRBD1
CDR3 protein: CASSSPTGGKSGELFF
CDR3 DNA: TGTGCCAGCAGCTCTCCGACAGGGGGCAAATCCGGGGAGCTGTTTTTT

J gene: TRBJ1-5
clone size: few
V gene: TRBV7-9
D gene: NA
CDR3 protein: CASSLVSGGRGQPQHF
CDR3 DNA: TGTGCCAGCAGCTTAGTATCCGGGGGCCGGGGTCAGCCCCAGCATTTT

J gene: TRBJ1-2
clone size: few
V gene: TRBV7-9
D gene: NA
CDR3 protein: CASSPQTGPGGYTF
CDR3 DNA: TGTGCCAGCAGCCCTCAGACTGGTCCGGGGGGCTACACCTTC

J gene: TRBJ2-5
clone size: many
V gene: TRBV5-1
D gene: TRBD2
CDR3 protein: CASSGLAGEQETQYF
CDR3 DNA: TGCGCCAGCTCCGGACTAGCGGGAGAGCAAGAGACCCAGTACTTC

J gene: TRBJ1-1
clone size: few
V gene: TRBV28
D gene: NA
CDR3 protein: CASSLYPPTGSTEAFF
CDR3 DNA: TGTGCCAGCAGTTTATACCCCCCTACAGGGTCCACTGAAGCTTTCTTT

J gene: TRBJ2-2
clone size: few
V gene: TRBV7-4
D gene: TRBD1
CDR3 protein: CASSSGQGFTGELFF
CDR3 DNA: TGTGCCAGCAGCTCGGGACAGGGATTCACCGGGGAGCTGTTTTTT

J gene: TRBJ2-7
clone size: many
V gene: TRBV7-6
D gene: TRBD1
CDR3 protein: CASSARQGRWDEQYF
CDR3 DNA: TGTGCCAGCAGCGCAAGACAGGGGCGCTGGGACGAGCAGTACTTC

J gene: TRBJ2-3
clone size: NA
V gene: TRBV20-1
D gene: TRBD2
CDR3 protein: CSAPLAGGRSDTQYF
CDR3 DNA: TGCAGTGCACCCTTAGCGGGAGGTCGGTCAGATACGCAGTATTTT

J gene: TRBJ1-2
clone size: many
V gene: TRBV7-2
D gene: NA
CDR3 protein: CASSPLPLGGYTF
CDR3 DNA: TGTGCCAGCAGCCCCCTGCCCCTGGGTGGCTACACCTTC

J gene: TRBJ2-7
clone size: NA
V gene: TRBV4-1
D gene: TRBD2
CDR3 protein: CASSQDIAGVGEQYF
CDR3 DNA: TGCGCCAGCAGCCAAGATATCGCGGGAGTGGGTGAGCAGTACTTC

J gene: TRBJ1-5
clone size: many
V gene: TRBV7-2
D gene: NA
CDR3 protein: CASSPQRNQPQHF
CDR3 DNA: TGTGCCAGCAGCCCCCAAAGGAATCAGCCCCAGCATTTT

J gene: TRBJ2-1
clone size: many
V gene: TRBV6-2/TRBV6-3
D gene: TRBD2
CDR3 protein: CASRPRRLADVNEQFF
CDR3 DNA: TGTGCCAGCAGACCAAGGAGGCTAGCGGATGTCAATGAGCAGTTCTTC

J gene: TRBJ2-2
clone size: NA
V gene: TRBV12-3/TRBV12-4
D gene: NA
CDR3 protein: CASSLRSGLLRTGELFF
CDR3 DNA: TGTGCCAGCAGTTTGAGGTCGGGACTGCTTCGCACCGGGGAGCTGTTTTTT